The TCR beta chain described here comes from a study of patients and donors after allogeneic stem cell transplantation. This CDR3 contains 13 residues. Germline CDR1 DFQATT, CDR2 SNEGSKA (reference sequence). The V end was cut by 4 bases, the J end by 0 bases, with 10 bases between. This clonotype was counted a few times. TCRdb used MiXCR to reprocess the RT-PCR reads, holding one entry per CDR3 protein. The sample lists 25,000 to 35,000 distinct CDR3 sequences, 6.8% occurring once. This receptor was obtained from a human donor who was either an allogeneic HSCT recipient or a stem cell or donor lymphocyte infusion donor (not recorded which). It is not recorded whose cells these are; they may come from a transplant donor. Sequencing was performed on blood, either unsorted or a sorted T cell fraction (not recorded which). The V and J genes are TRBV20-1 and TRBJ2-7; unclear D gene. CDR3: CSAIPEASYEQYF. The CDR3 region has the DNA TGCAGTGCTATCCCTGAAGCCTCCTACGAGCAGTACTTC.